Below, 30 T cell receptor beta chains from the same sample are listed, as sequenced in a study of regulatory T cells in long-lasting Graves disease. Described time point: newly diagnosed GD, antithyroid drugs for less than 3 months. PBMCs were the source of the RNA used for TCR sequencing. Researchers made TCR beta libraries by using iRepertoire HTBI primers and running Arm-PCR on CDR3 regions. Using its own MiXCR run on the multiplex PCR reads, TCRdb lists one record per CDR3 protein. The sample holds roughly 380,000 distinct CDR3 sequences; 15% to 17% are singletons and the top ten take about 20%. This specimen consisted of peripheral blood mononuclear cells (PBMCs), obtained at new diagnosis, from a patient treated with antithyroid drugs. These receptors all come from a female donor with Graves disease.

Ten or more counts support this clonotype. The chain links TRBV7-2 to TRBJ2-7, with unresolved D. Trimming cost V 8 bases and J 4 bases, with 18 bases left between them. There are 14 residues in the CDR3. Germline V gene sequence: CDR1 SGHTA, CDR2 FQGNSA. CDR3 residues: CASFDPVGKYEQYF. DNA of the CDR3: TGTGCCAGCTTTGATCCGGTTGGGAAGTACGAGCAGTACTTC.

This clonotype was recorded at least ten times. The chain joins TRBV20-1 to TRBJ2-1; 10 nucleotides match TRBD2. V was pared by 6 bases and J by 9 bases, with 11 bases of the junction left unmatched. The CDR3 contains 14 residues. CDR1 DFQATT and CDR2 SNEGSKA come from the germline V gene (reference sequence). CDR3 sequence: CSAPPSGSWGEQFF. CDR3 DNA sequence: TGCAGTGCCCCGCCTAGCGGGAGTTGGGGTGAGCAGTTCTTC.

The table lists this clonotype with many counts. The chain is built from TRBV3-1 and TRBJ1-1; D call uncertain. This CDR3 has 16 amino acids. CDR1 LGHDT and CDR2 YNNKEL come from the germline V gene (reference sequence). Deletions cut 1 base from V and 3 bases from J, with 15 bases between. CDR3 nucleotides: TGTGCCAGCAGCCAAGGAGTGGACGGGGTGGACACTGAAGCTTTCTTT. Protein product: CASSQGVDGVDTEAFF.

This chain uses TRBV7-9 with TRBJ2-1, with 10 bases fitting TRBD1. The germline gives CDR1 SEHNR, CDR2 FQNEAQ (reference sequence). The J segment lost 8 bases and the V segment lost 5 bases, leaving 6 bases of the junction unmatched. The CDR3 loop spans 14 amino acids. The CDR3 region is CASSPVGTGDEQFF. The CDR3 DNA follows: TGTGCCAGCAGCCCTGTGGGGACAGGGGATGAGCAGTTCTTC. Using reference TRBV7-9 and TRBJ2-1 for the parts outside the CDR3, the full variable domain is DTGVSQNPRHKITKRGQNVTFRCDPISEHNRLYWYRQTLGQGPEFLTYFQNEAQLEKSRLLSDRFSAERPKGSFSTLEIQRTEQGDSAMYLCASSPVGTGDEQFFGPGTRLTVL.

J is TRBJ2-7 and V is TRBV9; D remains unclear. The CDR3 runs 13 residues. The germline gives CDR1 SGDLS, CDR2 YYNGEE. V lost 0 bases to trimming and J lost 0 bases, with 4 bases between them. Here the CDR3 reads CASSVADSYEQYF. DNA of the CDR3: TGTGCCAGCAGCGTAGCAGACTCCTACGAGCAGTACTTC. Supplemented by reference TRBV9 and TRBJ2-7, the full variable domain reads DSGVTQTPKHLITATGQRVTLRCSPRSGDLSVYWYQQSLDQGLQFLIQYYNGEERAKGNILERFSAQQFPDLHSELNLSSLELGDSALYFCASSVADSYEQYFGPGTRLTVT.

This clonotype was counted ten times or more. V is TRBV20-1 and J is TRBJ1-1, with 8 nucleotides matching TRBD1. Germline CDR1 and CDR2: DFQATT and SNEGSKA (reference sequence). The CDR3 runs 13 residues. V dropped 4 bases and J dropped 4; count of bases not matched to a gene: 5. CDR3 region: CSATQGARTEAFF. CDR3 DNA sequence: TGCAGTGCTACCCAGGGGGCGCGCACTGAAGCTTTCTTT.

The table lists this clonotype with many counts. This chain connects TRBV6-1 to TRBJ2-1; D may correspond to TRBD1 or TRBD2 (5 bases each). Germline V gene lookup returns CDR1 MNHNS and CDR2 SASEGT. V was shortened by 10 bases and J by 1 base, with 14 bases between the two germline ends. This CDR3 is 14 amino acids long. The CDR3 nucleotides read TGTGCCACCGCAAGAGGGGTGTCCTACAATGAGCAGTTCTTC. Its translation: CATARGVSYNEQFF.

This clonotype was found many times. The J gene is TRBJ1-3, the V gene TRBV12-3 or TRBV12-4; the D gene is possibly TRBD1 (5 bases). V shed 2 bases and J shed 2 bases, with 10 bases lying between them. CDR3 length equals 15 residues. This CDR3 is CASSLRQGAGNTIYF. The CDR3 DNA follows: TGTGCCAGCAGTTTAAGGCAGGGAGCTGGAAACACCATATATTTT.

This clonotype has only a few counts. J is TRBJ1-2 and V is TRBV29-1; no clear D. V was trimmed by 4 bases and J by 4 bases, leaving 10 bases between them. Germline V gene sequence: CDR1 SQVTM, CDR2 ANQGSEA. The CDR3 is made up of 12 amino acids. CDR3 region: CSVGTTLYGYTF. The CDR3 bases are TGCAGCGTTGGGACGACCCTCTATGGCTACACCTTC.

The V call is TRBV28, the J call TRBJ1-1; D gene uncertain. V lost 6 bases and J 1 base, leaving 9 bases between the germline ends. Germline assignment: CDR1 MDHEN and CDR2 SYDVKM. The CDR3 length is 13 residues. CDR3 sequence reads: CASSPDWNTEAFF. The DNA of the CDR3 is TGTGCCAGCAGCCCCGACTGGAACACTGAAGCTTTCTTT. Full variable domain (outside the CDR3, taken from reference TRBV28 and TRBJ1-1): DVKVTQSSRYLVKRTGEKVFLECVQDMDHENMFWYRQDPGLGLRLIYFSYDVKMKEKGDIPEGYSVSREKKERFSLILESASTNQTSMYLCASSPDWNTEAFFGQGTRLTVV.

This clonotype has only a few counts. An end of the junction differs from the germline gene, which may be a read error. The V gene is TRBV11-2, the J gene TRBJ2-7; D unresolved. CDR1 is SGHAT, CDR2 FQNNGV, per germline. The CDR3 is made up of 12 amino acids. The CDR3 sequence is CANSLETNVQYF. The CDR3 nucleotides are TGTGCCAACAGCTTAGAAACGAATGTACAGTACTTC.

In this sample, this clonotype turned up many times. The CDR3 loop is CASSPQPLAGGADTQYF. As DNA, the CDR3 is TGCGCCAGCAGCCCCCAACCGCTAGCGGGAGGCGCAGATACGCAGTATTTT. The chain has TRBV4-1 and TRBJ2-3, with 11 bases matching TRBD2. V dropped 4 bases and J dropped 4; count of bases not matched to a gene: 10. CDR3 size: 17 residues. Germline CDR1 is MGHRA and CDR2 is YSYEKL.

The CDR3 spells CASSYNPAETQYF. CDR3 bases: TGTGCCAGCAGTTACAACCCCGCTGAGACCCAGTACTTC. This sequence joins TRBV6-5 and TRBJ2-5; D is undetermined. Germline lookup yields CDR1 MNHEY and CDR2 SVGAGI. The CDR3 contains 13 residues. Trimming pared 2 bases from V and 5 bases from J, leaving 9 bases between.

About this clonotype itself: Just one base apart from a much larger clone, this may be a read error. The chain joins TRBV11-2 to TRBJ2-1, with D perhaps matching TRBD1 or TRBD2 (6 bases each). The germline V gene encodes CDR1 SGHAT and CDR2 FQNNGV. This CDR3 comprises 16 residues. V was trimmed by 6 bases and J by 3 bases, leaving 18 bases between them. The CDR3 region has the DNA TGTGCCAGCAGTTCCCTATCGGGGGACATCTACAATGAGCAGTTCTTC. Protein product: CASSSLSGDIYNEQFF.

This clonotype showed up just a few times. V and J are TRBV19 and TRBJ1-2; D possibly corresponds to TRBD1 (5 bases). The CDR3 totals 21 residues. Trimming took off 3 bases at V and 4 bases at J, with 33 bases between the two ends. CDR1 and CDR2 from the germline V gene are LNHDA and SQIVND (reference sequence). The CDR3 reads CASSMVRGRDQYRSLVYGYTF. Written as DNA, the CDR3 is TGTGCCAGTAGTATGGTCCGGGGACGAGACCAATATCGGTCTCTGGTCTATGGCTACACCTTC.

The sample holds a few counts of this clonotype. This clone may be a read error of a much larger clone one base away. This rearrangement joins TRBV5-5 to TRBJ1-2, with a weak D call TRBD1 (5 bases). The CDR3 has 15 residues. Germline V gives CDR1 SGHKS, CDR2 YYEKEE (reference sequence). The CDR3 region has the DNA TGTGCCAGCGGCTTAACCGGGACCCAGAACTATGGCTACACCTTC. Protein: CASGLTGTQNYGYTF.

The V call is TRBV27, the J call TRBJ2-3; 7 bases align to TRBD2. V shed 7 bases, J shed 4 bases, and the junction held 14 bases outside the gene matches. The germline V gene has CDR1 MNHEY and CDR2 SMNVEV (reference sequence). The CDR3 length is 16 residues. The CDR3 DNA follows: TGTGCCAGCACCCTTCCGGGCGGGAGTGTTTCAGATACGCAGTATTTT. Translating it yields CASTLPGGSVSDTQYF.

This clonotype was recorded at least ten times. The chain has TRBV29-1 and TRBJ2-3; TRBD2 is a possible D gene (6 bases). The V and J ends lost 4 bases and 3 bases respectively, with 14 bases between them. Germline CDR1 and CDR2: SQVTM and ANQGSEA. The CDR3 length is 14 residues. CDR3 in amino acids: CSVGSRGRTDTQYF. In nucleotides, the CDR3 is TGCAGCGTTGGATCACGGGGGAGGACAGATACGCAGTATTTT.

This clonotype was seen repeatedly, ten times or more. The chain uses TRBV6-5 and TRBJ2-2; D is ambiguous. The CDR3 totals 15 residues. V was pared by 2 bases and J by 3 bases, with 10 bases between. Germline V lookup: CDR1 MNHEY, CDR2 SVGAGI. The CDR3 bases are TGTGCCAGCAGTTACAGGCGCGCCTACACCGGGGAGCTGTTTTTT. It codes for CASSYRRAYTGELFF.

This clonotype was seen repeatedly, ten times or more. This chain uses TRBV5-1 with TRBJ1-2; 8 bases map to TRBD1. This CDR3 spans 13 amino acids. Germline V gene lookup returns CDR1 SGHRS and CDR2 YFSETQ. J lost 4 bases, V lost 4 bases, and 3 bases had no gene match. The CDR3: CASSDGTGYGYTF. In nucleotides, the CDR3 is TGCGCCAGCAGCGACGGGACAGGCTATGGCTACACCTTC.

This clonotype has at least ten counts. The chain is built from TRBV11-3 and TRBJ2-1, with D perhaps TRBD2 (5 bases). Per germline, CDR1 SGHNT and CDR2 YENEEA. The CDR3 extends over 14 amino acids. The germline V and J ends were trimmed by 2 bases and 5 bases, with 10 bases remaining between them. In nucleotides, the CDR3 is TGTGCCAGCAGCTTACGGCTCGGGGACAATGAGCAGTTCTTC. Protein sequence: CASSLRLGDNEQFF. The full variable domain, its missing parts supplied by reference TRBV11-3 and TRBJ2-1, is EAGVVQSPRYKIIEKKQPVAFWCNPISGHNTLYWYLQNLGQGPELLIRYENEEAVDDSQLPKDRFSAERLKGVDSTLKIQPAELGDSAVYLCASSLRLGDNEQFFGPGTRLTVL.

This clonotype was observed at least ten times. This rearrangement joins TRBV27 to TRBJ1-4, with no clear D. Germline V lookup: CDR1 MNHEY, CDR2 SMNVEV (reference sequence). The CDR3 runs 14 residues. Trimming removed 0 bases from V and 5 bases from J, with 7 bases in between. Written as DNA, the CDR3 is TGTGCCAGCAGTTTATCGGTCCAAAATGAAAAACTGTTTTTT. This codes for CASSLSVQNEKLFF.

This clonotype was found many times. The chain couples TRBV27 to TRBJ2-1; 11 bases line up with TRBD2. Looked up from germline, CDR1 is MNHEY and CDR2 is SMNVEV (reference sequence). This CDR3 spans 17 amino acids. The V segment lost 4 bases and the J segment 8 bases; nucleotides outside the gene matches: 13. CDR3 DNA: TGTGCCAGCAGTTATGGGGTAGCGGGAGGGCCTTATCATGAGCAGTTCTTC. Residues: CASSYGVAGGPYHEQFF.

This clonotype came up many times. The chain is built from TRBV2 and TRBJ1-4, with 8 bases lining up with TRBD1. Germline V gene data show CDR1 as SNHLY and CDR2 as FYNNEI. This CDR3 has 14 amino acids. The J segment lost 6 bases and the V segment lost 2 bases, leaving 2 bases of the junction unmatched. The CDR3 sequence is CASSEQGADEKLFF. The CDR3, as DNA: TGTGCCAGCAGTGAACAGGGGGCGGATGAAAAACTGTTTTTT.

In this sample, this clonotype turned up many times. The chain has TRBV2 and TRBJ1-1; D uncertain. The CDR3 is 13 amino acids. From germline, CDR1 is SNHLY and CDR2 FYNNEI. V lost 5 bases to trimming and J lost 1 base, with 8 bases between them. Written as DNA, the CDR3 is TGTGCCAGCAGTTCGGAGCAGAACACTGAAGCTTTCTTT. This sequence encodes CASSSEQNTEAFF.

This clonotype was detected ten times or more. The CDR3 region has the DNA TGTGCCAGCAGTTCCAGGGACTCCTCCATGAACACTGAAGCTTTCTTT. Amino acids: CASSSRDSSMNTEAFF. The gene calls are TRBV12-3 or TRBV12-4 and TRBJ1-1, with D tentatively TRBD1 (5 bases). The V and J ends lost 4 bases and 0 bases respectively, with 15 bases between them. This CDR3 contains 16 residues.

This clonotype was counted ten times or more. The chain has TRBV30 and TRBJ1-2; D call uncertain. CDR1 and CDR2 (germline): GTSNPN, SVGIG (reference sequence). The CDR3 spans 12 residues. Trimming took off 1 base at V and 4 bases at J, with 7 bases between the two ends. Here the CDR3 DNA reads TGTGCCTGGAGTGCGGCCATCTATGGCTACACCTTC. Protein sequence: CAWSAAIYGYTF.

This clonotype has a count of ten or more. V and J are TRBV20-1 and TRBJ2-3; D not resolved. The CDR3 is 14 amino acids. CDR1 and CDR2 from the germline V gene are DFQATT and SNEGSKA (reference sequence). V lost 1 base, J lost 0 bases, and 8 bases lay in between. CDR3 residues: CSARVDSSTDTQYF. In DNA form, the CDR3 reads TGCAGTGCTAGAGTTGATAGTAGCACAGATACGCAGTATTTT.

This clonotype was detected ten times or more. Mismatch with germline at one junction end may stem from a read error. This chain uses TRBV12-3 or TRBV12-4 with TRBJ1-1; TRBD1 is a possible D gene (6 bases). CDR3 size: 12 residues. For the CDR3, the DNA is TGTGCCAGCAGCTTAGGGGGACCTGAAGCTTTCTTT. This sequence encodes CASSLGGPEAFF.

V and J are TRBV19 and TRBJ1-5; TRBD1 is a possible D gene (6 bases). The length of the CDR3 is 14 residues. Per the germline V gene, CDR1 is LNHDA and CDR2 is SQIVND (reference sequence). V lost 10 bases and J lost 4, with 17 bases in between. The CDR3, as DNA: TGTGCCAACCATTGGGGGCATGATAATCAGCCCCAGCATTTT. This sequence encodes CANHWGHDNQPQHF.